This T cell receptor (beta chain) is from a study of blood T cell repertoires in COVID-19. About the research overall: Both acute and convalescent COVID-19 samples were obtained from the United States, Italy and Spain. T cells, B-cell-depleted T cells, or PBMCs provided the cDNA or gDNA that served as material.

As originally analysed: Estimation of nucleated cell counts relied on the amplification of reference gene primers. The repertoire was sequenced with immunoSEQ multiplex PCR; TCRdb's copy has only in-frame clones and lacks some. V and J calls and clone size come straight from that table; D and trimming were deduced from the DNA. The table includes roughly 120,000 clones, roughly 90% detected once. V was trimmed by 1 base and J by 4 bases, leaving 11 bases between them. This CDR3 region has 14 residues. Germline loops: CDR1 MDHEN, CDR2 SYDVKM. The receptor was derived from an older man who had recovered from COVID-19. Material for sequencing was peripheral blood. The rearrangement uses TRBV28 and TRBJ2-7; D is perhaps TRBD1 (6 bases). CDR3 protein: CASSLLQGKYEQYF. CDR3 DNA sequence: TGTGCCAGCAGTTTATTACAGGGAAAGTACGAGCAGTACTTC.